The rows below give T cell receptor beta chains drawn from one sample of a study of blood T cell repertoires in COVID-19. Sequencing was performed with immunoSEQ multiplex PCR; in TCRdb, only in-frame clones are kept and a portion is missing. The sample includes about 190,000 clones, roughly 80% of them seen just once. The specimen was peripheral blood. These receptors were taken from a middle-aged man who had recovered from COVID-19. Each CDR3 is given with its conserved first and last residue. The order of the fields is clone size, J gene, V gene, CDR3 length, D gene, CDR3 protein, CDR3 DNA. The D gene is left open where the match is weak. Clone size is shown for a subset of rows, as once, few, many or a class of expanded clone.

-,TRBJ1-3,TRBV14,16,TRBD1,CASSQEITGAGNTIYF,TGTGCCAGCAGCCAAGAGATTACAGGGGCCGGAAACACCATATATTTT
-,TRBJ2-3,TRBV27,14,-,CASRSSGYTDTQYF,TGTGCCAGCCGAAGTAGCGGTTACACAGATACGCAGTATTTT
once,TRBJ2-1,TRBV7-2,15,TRBD2,CASSPVGLAANEQFF,TGTGCCAGCAGTCCAGTGGGACTAGCGGCCAATGAGCAGTTCTTC
-,TRBJ2-5,TRBV7-8,15,TRBD1,CASSVPGQGTETQYF,TGTGCCAGCAGCGTCCCGGGACAGGGAACAGAGACCCAGTACTTC
-,TRBJ1-2,TRBV4-1,18,-,CASSHYAPGKLTNYGYTF,TGCGCCAGCAGCCACTACGCCCCCGGGAAACTTACCAACTATGGCTACACCTTC
-,TRBJ2-7,TRBV19,15,-,CASSSPRGSKYEQYF,TGTGCCAGTAGTTCCCCTCGAGGGTCCAAATACGAGCAGTACTTC
once,TRBJ2-7,TRBV19,16,TRBD1,CASSRAGTGASYEQYF,TGTGCCAGTAGTAGAGCCGGGACAGGGGCCTCCTACGAGCAGTACTTC
-,TRBJ2-1,TRBV10-2,14,TRBD2,CASRGLAGTNEQFF,TGCGCCAGCCGAGGACTAGCGGGGACCAATGAGCAGTTCTTC
-,TRBJ2-2,TRBV3-1/TRBV3-2,18,-,CASSPALGQGPAPGELFF,TGTGCCAGCAGCCCTGCCCTCGGGCAGGGGCCTGCGCCAGGGGAGCTGTTTTTT
many,TRBJ1-6,TRBV2,15,-,CASKLGQSYNSPLHF,TGTGCCAGCAAGCTTGGACAGAGCTATAATTCACCCCTCCACTTT
-,TRBJ2-3,TRBV27,20,-,CASSRPRDSAARRRTDTQYF,TGTGCCAGCAGCCGGCCCCGGGACTCCGCGGCCCGACGTCGCACAGATACGCAGTATTTT
-,TRBJ2-7,TRBV7-2,14,-,CASSLAWGGDEQYF,TGTGCCAGCAGCTTAGCTTGGGGGGGCGACGAGCAGTACTTC
-,TRBJ1-5,TRBV29-1,17,TRBD1,CSVGIGQGANSNQPQHF,TGCAGCGTTGGAATTGGACAGGGGGCGAATAGCAATCAGCCCCAGCATTTT
-,TRBJ2-1,TRBV9,15,TRBD2,CASSPASGRADEQFF,TGTGCCAGCAGCCCAGCTAGCGGGAGGGCGGATGAGCAGTTCTTC
-,TRBJ2-2,TRBV7-9,15,-,CASSRTSNPPGELFF,TGTGCCAGCAGCCGAACTAGTAATCCTCCCGGGGAGCTGTTTTTT
-,TRBJ1-2,TRBV5-1,13,TRBD1,CASKSGTAYGYTF,TGCGCCAGCAAATCCGGGACAGCTTATGGCTACACCTTC
few,TRBJ2-1,TRBV2,15,TRBD2,CASRKASGRALERFF,TGTGCCAGCAGAAAAGCTAGCGGGAGGGCCTTAGAGAGGTTCTTC
-,TRBJ1-5,TRBV12-3/TRBV12-4,13,-,CASSSDWYQPQHF,TGTGCCAGCAGTTCAGACTGGTATCAGCCCCAGCATTTT
-,TRBJ1-1,TRBV5-1,15,TRBD1,CASSLGQGAFAEAFF,TGCGCCAGCAGCTTGGGACAGGGGGCTTTTGCTGAAGCTTTCTTT
-,TRBJ2-1,TRBV5-4,16,TRBD2,CASSLDREAAYNEQFF,TGTGCCAGCAGCTTGGATCGGGAGGCGGCCTACAATGAGCAGTTCTTC
-,TRBJ2-1,TRBV4-1,18,-,CASSQGRGFSRERAGQFF,TGCGCCAGCAGCCAAGGACGCGGGTTTTCAAGGGAGCGCGCCGGGCAGTTCTTC
-,TRBJ2-7,TRBV9,14,TRBD2,CASSVGGGSDEQYF,TGTGCCAGCAGCGTAGGTGGCGGGAGCGACGAGCAGTACTTC
-,TRBJ2-5,TRBV5-1,16,TRBD2,CASSLKTSGLQETQYF,TGCGCCAGCAGCTTGAAGACTAGCGGACTACAAGAGACCCAGTACTTC
-,TRBJ1-5,TRBV15,15,TRBD1,CATSRDGTGEQPQHF,TGTGCCACCAGCAGAGATGGTACAGGGGAACAGCCCCAGCATTTT
-,TRBJ1-6,TRBV30,13,-,CAWTSSYNSPLHF,TGTGCCTGGACGAGCTCCTATAATTCACCCCTCCACTTT
once,TRBJ1-3,TRBV9,17,TRBD1,CASSAGGTGNSGNTIYF,TGTGCCAGCAGCGCTGGGGGGACAGGGAACTCTGGAAACACCATATATTTT
-,TRBJ2-7,TRBV6-5,11,-,CASSHRGEQYF,TGTGCCAGCAGTCACCGGGGCGAGCAGTACTTC
-,TRBJ2-2,TRBV2,14,-,CASSEEAGFGELFF,TGTGCCAGCAGTGAAGAGGCGGGATTCGGGGAGCTGTTTTTT
-,TRBJ2-3,TRBV11-2,13,-,CASTPGVDDTQYF,TGTGCCAGCACCCCGGGGGTGGACGATACGCAGTATTTT
-,TRBJ2-3,TRBV7-3,14,TRBD1,CASSLLGTADTQYF,TGTGCCAGCAGCTTACTCGGGACAGCAGATACGCAGTATTTT
-,TRBJ2-5,TRBV5-1,14,-,CASSLEGVQETQYF,TGCGCCAGCAGCTTAGAGGGAGTACAAGAGACCCAGTACTTC
-,TRBJ1-4,TRBV7-2,13,-,CASSLALNEKLFF,TGTGCCAGCAGCTTAGCGCTAAATGAAAAACTGTTTTTT
-,TRBJ2-1,TRBV5-4,13,TRBD1,CASSFSQGDEQFF,TGTGCCAGCAGCTTTTCACAGGGGGACGAGCAGTTCTTC
-,TRBJ2-7,TRBV5-4,14,-,CASSLGGMLDEQYF,TGTGCCAGCAGCTTGGGCGGGATGCTGGACGAGCAGTACTTC
-,TRBJ1-5,TRBV7-3,16,TRBD1,CASSLQTGVWNQPQHF,TGTGCCAGCAGCCTACAAACAGGGGTTTGGAATCAGCCCCAGCATTTT
-,TRBJ1-1,TRBV19,12,-,CASRTGFSEAFF,TGTGCCAGTAGAACAGGCTTCAGTGAAGCTTTCTTT
-,TRBJ2-7,TRBV27,16,-,CASSRGLITFSYEQYF,TGTGCCAGCAGTCGAGGACTCATCACCTTTTCCTACGAGCAGTACTTC
-,TRBJ2-5,TRBV5-1,14,TRBD2,CASTVGEGAETQYF,TGCGCCAGCACCGTGGGGGAGGGAGCGGAGACCCAGTACTTC
-,TRBJ1-1,TRBV19,15,TRBD1,CASGGGQGRNTEAFF,TGTGCCAGTGGCGGCGGACAGGGGCGGAACACTGAAGCTTTCTTT
-,TRBJ2-7,TRBV19,11,-,CASGMGLNQYF,TGTGCCAGTGGAATGGGCCTGAATCAGTACTTC
-,TRBJ2-3,TRBV30,14,TRBD2,CAWGLAGDIDTQYF,TGTGCCTGGGGACTAGCGGGAGATATAGATACGCAGTATTTT
-,TRBJ1-3,TRBV10-3,13,-,CAISDSTGNTIYF,TGTGCCATCAGTGATTCCACAGGAAACACCATATATTTT
-,TRBJ2-5,TRBV12-5,16,TRBD1,CASGLEFNRGAETQYF,TGTGCTAGTGGTTTGGAGTTTAACAGGGGGGCAGAGACCCAGTACTTC
-,TRBJ1-2,TRBV29-1,15,TRBD1,CSASSGTGGDYGYTF,TGCAGCGCCTCAAGCGGGACAGGGGGCGACTATGGCTACACCTTC
once,TRBJ2-3,TRBV27,18,-,CASSLSPYRERSTDTQYF,TGTGCCAGCAGTTTATCGCCCTACAGGGAGAGGAGCACAGATACGCAGTATTTT
many,TRBJ2-1,TRBV7-8,15,-,CASSLGRGASNEQFF,TGTGCCAGCAGCCTAGGTCGGGGGGCGTCAAATGAGCAGTTCTTC
-,TRBJ2-7,TRBV5-1,14,TRBD2,CASSGSGSGYEQYF,TGCGCCAGCAGCGGCAGCGGGAGTGGCTACGAGCAGTACTTC
-,TRBJ1-2,TRBV5-1,15,TRBD1,CASSLVFDRGDGYTF,TGCGCCAGCAGCTTGGTCTTTGACAGGGGGGATGGCTACACCTTC
-,TRBJ1-2,TRBV5-1,14,TRBD1,CASSDGTGGYGYTF,TGCGCCAGCAGCGACGGGACAGGTGGCTATGGCTACACCTTC
-,TRBJ1-6,TRBV3-1/TRBV3-2,16,TRBD1,CASSQQPQGGNSPLHF,TGTGCCAGCAGCCAACAACCACAGGGGGGTAATTCACCCCTCCACTTT
-,TRBJ1-2,TRBV19,14,-,CASSQANSNYGYTF,TGTGCCAGTAGTCAGGCGAACAGCAACTATGGCTACACCTTC
-,TRBJ1-1,TRBV6-6,14,TRBD1,CASSRGGINTEAFF,TGTGCCAGCAGCAGAGGGGGCATCAACACTGAAGCTTTCTTT
-,TRBJ1-1,TRBV7-6,15,-,CASSFSGRKDTEAFF,TGTGCCAGCAGCTTTTCGGGGAGAAAAGACACTGAAGCTTTCTTT
-,TRBJ2-1,TRBV24-1,15,TRBD2,CATSDFEAGAREQFF,TGTGCCACCAGTGATTTCGAAGCGGGAGCGCGGGAGCAGTTCTTC
once,TRBJ1-1,TRBV6-5,14,-,CASTRTRMNTEAFF,TGTGCCAGCACCCGTACTCGTATGAACACTGAAGCTTTCTTT
-,TRBJ2-7,TRBV7-9,14,-,CASSLDTPGNEQYF,TGTGCCAGCAGCCTAGACACGCCGGGTAACGAGCAGTACTTC
-,TRBJ2-7,TRBV6-6,15,TRBD2,CASNGRQTSGYEQYF,TGTGCCAGCAACGGCCGCCAAACTAGCGGCTACGAGCAGTACTTC